This TCR beta chain stems from a study of blood T cell repertoires in COVID-19. V dropped 2 bases and J dropped 11 bases, with 10 bases sitting between them. The V gene's germline CDR1 is SNHLY and CDR2 FYNNEI. The CDR3 loop spans 13 amino acids. Sequencing was performed with immunoSEQ multiplex PCR; in TCRdb, only in-frame clones are kept and a portion is missing. The sample lists roughly 460,000 clones, 70% to 90% occurring once. Sequencing was done on a sample of peripheral blood. The clonotype comes from a man younger than 30 with COVID-19, enrolled during active disease. The rearrangement links TRBV2 to TRBJ1-6; D might be TRBD1 (5 bases). CDR3 sequence: CASSEQGRAPLHF. CDR3 in DNA: TGTGCCAGCAGTGAACAGGGCAGGGCACCCCTCCACTTT.